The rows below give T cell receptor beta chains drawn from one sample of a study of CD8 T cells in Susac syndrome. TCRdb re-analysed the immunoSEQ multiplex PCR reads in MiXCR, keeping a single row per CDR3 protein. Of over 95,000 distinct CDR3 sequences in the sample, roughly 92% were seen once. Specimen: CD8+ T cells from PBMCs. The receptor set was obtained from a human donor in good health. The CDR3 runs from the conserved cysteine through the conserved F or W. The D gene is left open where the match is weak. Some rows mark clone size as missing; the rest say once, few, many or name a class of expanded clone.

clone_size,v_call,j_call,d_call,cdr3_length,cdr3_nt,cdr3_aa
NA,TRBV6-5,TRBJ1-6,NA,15,TGTGCCAGCAGTTACGACAGGCGGGGAGATTCACCCCTCCACTTT,CASSYDRRGDSPLHF
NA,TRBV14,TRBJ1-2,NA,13,TGTGCCAGCAGCCAATGGGGGCTCGAGGGCTACACCTTC,CASSQWGLEGYTF
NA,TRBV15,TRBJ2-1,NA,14,TGTGCCACCTCCCCGGGGGCTCGGGGCAATGAGCAGTTCTTC,CATSPGARGNEQFF
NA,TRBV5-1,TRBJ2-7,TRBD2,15,TGCGCCAGCAGCTCACTAGCGGGATCCCCCTCCGAGCAGTACTTC,CASSSLAGSPSEQYF
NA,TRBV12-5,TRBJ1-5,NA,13,TGTGCTAGTGGTTTGGGACAGGAGCAGCCCCAGCATTTT,CASGLGQEQPQHF
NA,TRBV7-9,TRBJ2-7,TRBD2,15,TGTGCCAGCAGCTCAGGCCCCGGGGGGGCTTACGAGCAGTACTTC,CASSSGPGGAYEQYF
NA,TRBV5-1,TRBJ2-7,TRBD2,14,TGCGCCAGCAGCTACGGACTAGCGGCTTGGGAGCAGTACTTC,CASSYGLAAWEQYF
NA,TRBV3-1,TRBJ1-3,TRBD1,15,TGTGCCAGCAGCAAGACAGGGACGGGCGGAAACACCATATATTTT,CASSKTGTGGNTIYF
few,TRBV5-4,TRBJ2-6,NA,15,TGTGCCAGCAGCCCGGCCGGATCTGGGGCCAACGTCCTGACTTTC,CASSPAGSGANVLTF
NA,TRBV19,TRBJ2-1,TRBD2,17,TGTGCCAGTAGTATAGGTGTCGGACTAGCGGGGGGGGATGAGCAGTTCTTC,CASSIGVGLAGGDEQFF
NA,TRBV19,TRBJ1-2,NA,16,TGTGCCAGTAGTAAGAATCCATTACGGATCCTCTATGGCTACACCTTC,CASSKNPLRILYGYTF
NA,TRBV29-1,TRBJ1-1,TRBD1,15,TGCAGCGTTGAAGCAGGGGGACAGGGAGGGACTGAAGCTTTCTTT,CSVEAGGQGGTEAFF
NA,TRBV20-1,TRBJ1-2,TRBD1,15,TGCAGTGCAACCGTGGGACAGGGAGCTAACTATGGCTACACCTTC,CSATVGQGANYGYTF
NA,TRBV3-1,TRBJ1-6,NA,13,TGTGCCAGCAGTCCGGGGGCTAATTCACCCCTCCACTTT,CASSPGANSPLHF
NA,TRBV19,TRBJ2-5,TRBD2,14,TGTGCCAGTAGTGACTCGGCGGGGGGAGAGACCCAGTACTTC,CASSDSAGGETQYF
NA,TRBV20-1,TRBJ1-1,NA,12,TGCAGTGCTAACAAAGCCGCGTATGAAGCTTTCTTT,CSANKAAYEAFF
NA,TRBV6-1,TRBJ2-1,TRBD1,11,TGTGCCAGCAGTCCGGACAGGGAGATTTTCTTC,CASSPDREIFF
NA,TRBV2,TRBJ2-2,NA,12,TGTGCCAGCCCTAACGGCACCGGGGAGCTGTTTTTT,CASPNGTGELFF
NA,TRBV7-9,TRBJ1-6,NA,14,TGTGCCAGCAGCTTAGAAGGGGATAATTCACCCCTCCACTTT,CASSLEGDNSPLHF
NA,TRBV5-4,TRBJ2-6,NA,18,TGTGCCAGCAGCTTGGAATCAGGGCGCCCCTCTGGGGCCAACGTCCTGACTTTC,CASSLESGRPSGANVLTF
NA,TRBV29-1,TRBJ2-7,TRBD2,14,TGCAGCGTTGAAGACGGGGGGGCTCGTTTCGAGCAGTACTTC,CSVEDGGARFEQYF
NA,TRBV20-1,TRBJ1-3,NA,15,TGCAGTGCTGTGGACTTGGACGGCTCTGGAAACACCATATATTTT,CSAVDLDGSGNTIYF
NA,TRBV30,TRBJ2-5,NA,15,TGTGCCTGGAGCCCGATAGGTTTGGCTGGAGAGACCCAGTACTTC,CAWSPIGLAGETQYF
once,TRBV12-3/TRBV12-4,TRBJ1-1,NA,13,TGTGCCAGCAGCCCCACAGGGAAGAGTAGGGCTTTCTTT,CASSPTGKSRAFF
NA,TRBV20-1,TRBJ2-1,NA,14,TGCAGTGCCAGGAGATCCGGACCCTACAATGAGCAGTTCTTC,CSARRSGPYNEQFF
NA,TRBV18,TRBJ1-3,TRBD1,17,TGTGCCAGCTCACCGCGGGGACAGGGGGGCACTGGAAACACCATATATTTT,CASSPRGQGGTGNTIYF
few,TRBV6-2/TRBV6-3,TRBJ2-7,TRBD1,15,TGTGCCAGCAGTTACCCGGACAGGGGCGGCAACGAGCAGTACTTC,CASSYPDRGGNEQYF
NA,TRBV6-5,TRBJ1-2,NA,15,TGTGCCAGCAGTTACGGCCCGGGACTCGCCTATGGCTACACCTTC,CASSYGPGLAYGYTF
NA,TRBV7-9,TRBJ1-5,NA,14,TGTGCCAGCAGCTTGTCCGCGGGGCATCAGCCCCAGCATTTT,CASSLSAGHQPQHF